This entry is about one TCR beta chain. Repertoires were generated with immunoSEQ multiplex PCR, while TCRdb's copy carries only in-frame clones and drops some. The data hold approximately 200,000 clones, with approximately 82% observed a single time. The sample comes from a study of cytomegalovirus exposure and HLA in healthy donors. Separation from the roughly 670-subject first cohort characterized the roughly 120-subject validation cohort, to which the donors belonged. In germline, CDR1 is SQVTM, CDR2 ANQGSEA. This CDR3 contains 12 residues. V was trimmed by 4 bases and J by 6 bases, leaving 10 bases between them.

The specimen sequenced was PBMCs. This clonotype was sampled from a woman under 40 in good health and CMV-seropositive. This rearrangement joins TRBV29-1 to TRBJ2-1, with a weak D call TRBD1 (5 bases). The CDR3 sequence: CSVVSQGNEQFF. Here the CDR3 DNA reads TGCAGCGTTGTTTCCCAGGGCAATGAGCAGTTCTTC.